The sequence of this T cell receptor (beta chain) was determined in a study of Ad26.COV2.S vaccination and SARS-CoV-2 variants. The treatment here: around 19 received Ad26.COV2.S at low or high dose, single or two shots; a few received placebo; per-sample allocation not given. Repertoires come from day 63 after the first vaccine or placebo injection. A word on this clone: What it binds is not known.

The study, taken as a whole, reports: The placebo group had lower spike-specific TCR breadth than the vaccine recipients did. Measures of TCR breadth and depth may have fallen short of total T cell responses.

Looked up from germline, CDR1 is KGHDR and CDR2 is SFDVKD. The CDR3 extends over 15 amino acids. The V gene end was trimmed by 0 bases and the J gene end by 6 bases; junction bases not matched to a gene: 4. Some clones are missing from TCRdb's copy, which holds only in-frame ones; the method was immunoSEQ multiplex PCR. This sample has about 480,000 clones, with roughly nine tenths found just once. The sequence was collected from a person aged 18 to 65 who received the Ad26.COV2.S COVID-19 vaccine or a placebo. The chain couples TRBV24-1 to TRBJ2-1; 7 bases map to TRBD2. Sequenced material: peripheral blood, taken in a trial of Ad26.COV2.S vaccine versus placebo. The chain's CDR3 is CATSDLGRAANEQFF. The CDR3 DNA follows: TGTGCCACCAGTGATTTGGGGAGGGCAGCCAATGAGCAGTTCTTC.